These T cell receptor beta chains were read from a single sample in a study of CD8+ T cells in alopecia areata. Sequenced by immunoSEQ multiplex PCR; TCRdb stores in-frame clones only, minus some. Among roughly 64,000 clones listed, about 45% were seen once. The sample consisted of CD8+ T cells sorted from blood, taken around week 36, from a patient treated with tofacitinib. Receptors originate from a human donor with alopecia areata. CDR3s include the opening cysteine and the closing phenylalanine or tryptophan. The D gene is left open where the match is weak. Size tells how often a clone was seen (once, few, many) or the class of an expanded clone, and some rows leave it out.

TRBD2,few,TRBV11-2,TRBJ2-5,TGTGCCAGCAGACCTAGCGGGAGATTGGAGACCCAGTACTTC,CASRPSGRLETQYF
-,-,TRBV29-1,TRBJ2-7,TGCAGCGTTGATACAAGCTACGAGCAGTACTTC,CSVDTSYEQYF
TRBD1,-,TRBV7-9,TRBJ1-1,TGTGCCAGCATTCAGGGGGCCACTGAAGCTTTCTTT,CASIQGATEAFF
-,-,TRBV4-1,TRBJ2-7,TGCGCCAGCAGCCAAGATGTAACTACCTACGAGCAGTACTTC,CASSQDVTTYEQYF
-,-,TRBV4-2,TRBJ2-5,TGTGCCAGCAGCCAAGGACAGCAAGAGACCCAGTACTTC,CASSQGQQETQYF
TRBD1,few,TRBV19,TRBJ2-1,TGTGCCAGTAGTATAACCGGGACAGAAGCCTACAATGAGCAGTTCTTC,CASSITGTEAYNEQFF
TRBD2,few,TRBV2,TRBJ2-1,TGTGCCAGCAGTGTGACTAGCGGGTCCTACAATGAGCAGTTCTTC,CASSVTSGSYNEQFF
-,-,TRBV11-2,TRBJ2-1,TGTGCCAGCAGCTATCTTATGGAGCAGTTCTTC,CASSYLMEQFF
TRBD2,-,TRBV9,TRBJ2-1,TGTGCCAGCAGCGTAGCAGCGGGATTCGGCAATGAGCAGTTCTTC,CASSVAAGFGNEQFF
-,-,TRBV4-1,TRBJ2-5,TGCGCCAGCAGCCACGAGAGGGGGTTTGGGGCATCGGAGACCCAGTACTTC,CASSHERGFGASETQYF
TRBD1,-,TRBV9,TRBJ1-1,TGTGCCAGCAGCCCCGAGAGGGGGCCAGGCACTGAAGCTTTCTTT,CASSPERGPGTEAFF
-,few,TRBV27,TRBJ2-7,TGTGCCGTCGAGAGGGGGAGCGAGCAGTACTTC,CAVERGSEQYF
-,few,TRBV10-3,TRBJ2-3,TGTGCCATCAGTGAGCTGGGGACCACAGATACGCAGTATTTT,CAISELGTTDTQYF
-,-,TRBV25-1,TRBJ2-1,TGTGCCAGCAGTACCCTTGGGAATGAGCAGTTCTTC,CASSTLGNEQFF
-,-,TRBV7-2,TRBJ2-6,TGTGCCAGCAGCTTAGGTGTGACGGCTGGGGCCAACGTCCTGACTTTC,CASSLGVTAGANVLTF
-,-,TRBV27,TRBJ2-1,TGTGCCAGCAGTCGGTGGGGGGCCGCCTACAATGAGCAGTTCTTC,CASSRWGAAYNEQFF
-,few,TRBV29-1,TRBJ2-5,TGCAGCGTCTGGGGGGGGCCCAAATCGGAGGGGTTGCAGGAGACCCAGTACTTC,CSVWGGPKSEGLQETQYF
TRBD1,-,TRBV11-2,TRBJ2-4,TGTGCCAGCAGCCCCCCTACGGGACAGGGTCACATTCAGTACTTC,CASSPPTGQGHIQYF
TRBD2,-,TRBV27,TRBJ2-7,TGTGCCAGCAGTTTATTGGGACTAGATGGGCACGAGCAGTACTTC,CASSLLGLDGHEQYF
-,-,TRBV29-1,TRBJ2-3,TGCAGCGTTGAAGACCTCGGGCACGATCAAATACATCTCCCGACAGATACGCAGTATTTT,CSVEDLGHDQIHLPTDTQYF
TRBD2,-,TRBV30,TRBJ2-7,TGTGCCTGGAAGGAGCGGGGCCTCTACGAGCAGTACTTC,CAWKERGLYEQYF
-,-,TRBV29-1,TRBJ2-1,TGCAGCGTCCGAGGGACTGAGCAGTTCTTC,CSVRGTEQFF
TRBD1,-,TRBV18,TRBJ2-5,TGTGCCAGCTCGCAGGAGACAGGGATGGAGACCCAGTACTTC,CASSQETGMETQYF
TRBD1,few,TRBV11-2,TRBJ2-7,TGTGCCAGCAGCTTCACCGGGACAGAGAACTACGAGCAGTACTTC,CASSFTGTENYEQYF
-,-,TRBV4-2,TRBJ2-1,TGTGCCAGCAGCCCCATGGGGTATGAGCAGTTCTTC,CASSPMGYEQFF
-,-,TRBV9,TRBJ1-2,TGTGCCAGCAGCGGCGGACGGAACTATGGCTACACCTTC,CASSGGRNYGYTF
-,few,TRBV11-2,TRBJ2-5,TGTGCCAGCAGCCAACCGGGAGACCAAGAGACCCAGTACTTC,CASSQPGDQETQYF
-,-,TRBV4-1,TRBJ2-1,TGCGCCAGCAGCCAAGGGTGGGGTCCTGCCTACAATGAGCAGTTCTTC,CASSQGWGPAYNEQFF
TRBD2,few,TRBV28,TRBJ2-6,TGTGCCAGCAGTTTACCTGGACTAGCGGGAGCGGGGGGGGCCAACGTCCTGACTTTC,CASSLPGLAGAGGANVLTF
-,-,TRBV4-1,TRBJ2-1,TGCGCCAGCAGCCGCCCGCAGGGAAACTCCTACAATGAGCAGTTCTTC,CASSRPQGNSYNEQFF
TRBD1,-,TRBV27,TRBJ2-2,TGTGCCAGCAGTTTCGGGACAGGCGGGGAGCTGTTTTTT,CASSFGTGGELFF
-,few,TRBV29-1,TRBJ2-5,TGCAGCGTTGAATGGCGGACCCAAGAGACCCAGTACTTC,CSVEWRTQETQYF
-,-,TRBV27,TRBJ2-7,TGTGCCAGCAGTTTACGGGGAACGGTCTACGAGCAGTACTTC,CASSLRGTVYEQYF
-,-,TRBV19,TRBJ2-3,TGTGCCAGTAGTATGGGCATGTCGACGCAGTATTTT,CASSMGMSTQYF
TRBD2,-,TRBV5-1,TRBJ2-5,TGCGCCAGCAGCGTCAGACTAGCGGATGTTCGAGAGACCCAGTACTTC,CASSVRLADVRETQYF
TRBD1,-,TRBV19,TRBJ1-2,TGTGCCAGTAGTCCCGGACAGGGGAATGGCTACACCTTC,CASSPGQGNGYTF
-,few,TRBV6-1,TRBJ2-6,TGTGCCAGCAGTGAAGAGGGGGCTGGGGCCAACGTCCTGACTTTC,CASSEEGAGANVLTF
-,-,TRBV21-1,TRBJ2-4,TGTGCCAGCAGCCCTATTCTAGCGGGAGGTAAAAACATTCAGTACTTC,CASSPILAGGKNIQYF
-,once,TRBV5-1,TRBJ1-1,TGCGCCAGCAGCCCAAGGACAGCGAACACTGAAGCTTTCTTT,CASSPRTANTEAFF
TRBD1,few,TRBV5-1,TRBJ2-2,TGCGCCAGCAGCTTGACCTACCGGGACAGCTACACCGGGGAGCTGTTTTTT,CASSLTYRDSYTGELFF
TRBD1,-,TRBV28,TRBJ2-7,TGTGCCAGCAGTTCCCCCAGGACAGGGCTTGACTACGAGCAGTACTTC,CASSSPRTGLDYEQYF